Listed here are 15 T cell receptor beta chains from one sample, sequenced in a study of T cells in Graves' hyperthyroidism and ophthalmopathy. Researchers amplified the TCR beta CDR3 regions from RNA transcripts. With the HTBI primer set, the TCR CDR3 went through a first round of RT-PCR. TCRdb re-analysed the multiplex PCR reads in MiXCR, keeping a single row per CDR3 protein. The top ten clones hold 2.5% to 4% of a sample with more than 55,000 distinct CDR3 sequences, approximately 50% of them seen once. The specimen was blood. The receptors were gathered from a woman aged 60-70 years with Graves' ophthalmopathy.

In the case of this clonotype: A much larger clone is a single base away; this may be a read error. The chain couples TRBV25-1 to TRBJ1-2, with TRBD1 identical over 8 bases. Trimming removed 10 bases from V and 4 bases from J; junction bases left unmatched: 8. This CDR3 comprises 13 residues. CDR1 and CDR2 (germline): MGHDK, SYGVNS. The CDR3 DNA follows: TGTGCCATCTCAGCCACAGGGGGCTATGGCTACACCTTC. This codes for CAISATGGYGYTF.

This chain connects TRBV7-2 to TRBJ2-5, with TRBD2 identical over 9 bases. The CDR3 loop spans 15 amino acids. J gave up 1 base and V 2 bases, and 2 bases lay outside the gene matches. Germline values: CDR1 SGHTA, CDR2 FQGNSA. The CDR3 spells CASSLSSGAQETQYF. Written as DNA, the CDR3 is TGTGCCAGCAGCTTATCTAGCGGGGCCCAAGAGACCCAGTACTTC.

The chain has TRBV19 and TRBJ2-4; no firm D call. The CDR3 covers 15 residues. Germline V lookup: CDR1 LNHDA, CDR2 SQIVND (reference sequence). V lost 1 base and J lost 0, with 7 bases in between. CDR3 region: CASSIGTVAKNIQYF. The CDR3 region has the DNA TGTGCCAGTAGTATAGGAACAGTAGCCAAAAACATTCAGTACTTC.

This clonotype showed up many times. The chain joins TRBV7-2 to TRBJ2-6; no definite D call. The CDR3 has 16 amino acids. V lost 1 base, J lost 0 bases, and 7 bases lay in between. Germline values: CDR1 SGHTA, CDR2 FQGNSA. The CDR3 nucleotides are TGTGCCAGCAGCTTAGTGGCGCTCTCTGGGGCCAACGTCCTGACTTTC. Amino acid sequence: CASSLVALSGANVLTF.

As to this clonotype: One end of the junction varies from germline; a read error may be responsible. V and J are TRBV7-6 and TRBJ2-5; 9 positions agree with TRBD1. The CDR3 has 13 amino acids. CDR1 is SGHVS and CDR2 is FNYEAQ in the germline V gene. CDR3 region: CASSWDRVVTQCF. As DNA, the CDR3 is TGTGCCAGCAGCTGGGACAGGGTAGTGACCCAGTGCTTC.

This clonotype was seen only a few times. The CDR3 region has the DNA TGTGCCAGTAGAAACTGGAATGCGAACACCGGGGAGCTGTTTTTT. This translates into CASRNWNANTGELFF. The genes are TRBV19 and TRBJ2-2; D is unresolved. Germline V gives CDR1 LNHDA, CDR2 SQIVND (reference sequence). V was cut by 6 bases and J by 0 bases, with 11 bases left in between. The CDR3 is 15 amino acids.

This clonotype came up once. V gene TRBV10-2 combines with J gene TRBJ1-1, with TRBD1 as a possible D gene (5 bases). Germline CDR1 and CDR2: WSHSY and SAAADI. Deletions cut 4 bases from V and 4 bases from J, with 10 bases between. The CDR3 runs 13 residues. The CDR3 loop reads CASSVERGTEAFF. For the CDR3, the DNA is TGCGCCAGCAGTGTCGAAAGGGGCACTGAAGCTTTCTTT.

This clonotype qualifies as medium-sized (0.01 to 0.1%). This chain joins TRBV29-1 and TRBJ2-7; D possibly matches TRBD1 or TRBD2 (6 bases each). Germline values: CDR1 SQVTM, CDR2 ANQGSEA. The CDR3 runs 14 residues. Trimming left V 1 base short and J 0 bases short, with 10 bases between. The CDR3 loop is CSVEAGANSYEQYF. CDR3 in DNA: TGCAGCGTTGAAGCGGGGGCCAACTCCTACGAGCAGTACTTC.

Ten or more counts support this clonotype. V and J are TRBV4-1 and TRBJ2-1; D might be TRBD2 (7 bases). Germline CDR1 MGHRA, CDR2 YSYEKL. Deletions cut 2 bases from V and 4 bases from J, with 15 bases between. There are 16 residues in the CDR3. CDR3 region: CASSQRGGLQYNEQFF. CDR3 in DNA: TGCGCCAGCAGCCAACGAGGGGGACTACAGTACAATGAGCAGTTCTTC.

This clonotype was counted ten times or more. This chain links TRBV4-1 with TRBJ2-7; weak D call: TRBD1 (6 bases). With 3 bases removed from V and 2 bases from J, the gap between germline ends came to 11 bases. Germline CDR1 is MGHRA and CDR2 is YSYEKL. The CDR3 covers 14 residues. The CDR3 nucleotides read TGCGCCAGCAGCCACCGGGACATACCCTACGAGCAGTACTTC. Translated, it gives CASSHRDIPYEQYF.

Ten or more counts support this clonotype. A much larger clonotype is one base distant, so this may be a read error. The chain employs TRBV5-5 and TRBJ2-7; 11 bases fit TRBD2. After removal of 4 bases from V and 2 bases from J, the junction contained 5 bases not matched to a gene. CDR1 and CDR2 (germline): SGHKS, YYEKEE (reference sequence). The CDR3 totals 15 residues. CDR3: CASSKLAGGAYEQYF. As DNA, the CDR3 is TGTGCCAGCAGCAAGCTAGCGGGAGGTGCCTACGAGCAGTACTTC.

This clonotype has a count of ten or more. The chain combines TRBV18 with TRBJ2-7; no clear D gene. V was clipped by 4 bases and J by 3 bases, with 7 bases between them. The germline CDR1 and CDR2 sequences are KGHSH and LQKENI. CDR3 length equals 12 residues. In DNA, the CDR3 is TGTGCCAGCTCACGAACGGGCTACGAGCAGTACTTC. Amino acids: CASSRTGYEQYF.

Concerning this clonotype: No conserved phenylalanine or tryptophan ends this CDR3, so it is likely a read error. The limits of the CDR3 on the DNA are not certain, so only TCRdb's listed CDR3 is given. The V and J genes are TRBV6-6 and TRBJ2-1. The CDR3 numbers 11 amino acids, ends counted. Germline V CDR1 and CDR2: MNHNY, SVGAGI (reference sequence). The CDR3 region is CASRTTEKRFC.

This clonotype showed up many times. The CDR3 coding sequence is TGCAGTGCTAGATCGGACAGGGGGCTTGCAGAGACCCAGTACTTC. Encoded protein: CSARSDRGLAETQYF. The chain carries TRBV20-1 and TRBJ2-5, with 11 bases matching TRBD1. The CDR3 has 15 residues. CDR1 and CDR2 from the germline V gene are DFQATT and SNEGSKA (reference sequence). The junction had 6 bases not matched to a gene; V was cut back by 2 bases and J by 4 bases.

This clonotype was counted many times. The genes are TRBV12-3 or TRBV12-4 and TRBJ1-2; D remains ambiguous. V dropped 6 bases and J dropped 4 bases, with 12 bases sitting between them. The CDR3 sequence is 13 residues long. For the CDR3, the DNA is TGTGCCAGCAGCCCGACGGACCCCTATGGCTACACCTTC. Its protein product is CASSPTDPYGYTF.